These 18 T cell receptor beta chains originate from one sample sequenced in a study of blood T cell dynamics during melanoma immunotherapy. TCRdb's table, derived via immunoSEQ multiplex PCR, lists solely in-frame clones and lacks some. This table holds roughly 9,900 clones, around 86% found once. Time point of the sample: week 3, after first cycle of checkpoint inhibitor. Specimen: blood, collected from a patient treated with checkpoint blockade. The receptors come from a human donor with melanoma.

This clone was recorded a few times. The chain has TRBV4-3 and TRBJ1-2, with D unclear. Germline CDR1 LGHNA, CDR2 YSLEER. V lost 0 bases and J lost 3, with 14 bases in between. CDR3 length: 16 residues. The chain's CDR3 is CASSQDRWGGDYGYTF. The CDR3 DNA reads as TGCGCCAGCAGCCAAGATCGGTGGGGTGGGGACTATGGCTACACCTTC.

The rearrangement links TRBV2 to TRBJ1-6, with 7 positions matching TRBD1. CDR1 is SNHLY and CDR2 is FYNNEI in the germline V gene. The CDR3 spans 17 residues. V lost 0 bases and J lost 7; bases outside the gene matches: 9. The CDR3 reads CASSEARRGRGNSPLHF. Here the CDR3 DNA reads TGTGCCAGCAGTGAAGCGCGGAGGGGGCGAGGGAATTCACCCCTCCACTTT. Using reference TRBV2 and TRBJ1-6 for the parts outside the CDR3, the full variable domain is EPEVTQTPSHQVTQMGQEVILRCVPISNHLYFYWYRQILGQKVEFLVSFYNNEISEKSEIFDDQFSVERPDGSNFTLKIRSTKLEDSAMYFCASSEARRGRGNSPLHFGNGTRLTVT.

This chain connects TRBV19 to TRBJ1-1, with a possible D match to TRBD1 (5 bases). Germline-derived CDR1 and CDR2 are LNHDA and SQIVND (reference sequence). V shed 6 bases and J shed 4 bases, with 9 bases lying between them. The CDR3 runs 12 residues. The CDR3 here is CASSRVATEAFF. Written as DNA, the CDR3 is TGTGCCAGTAGCAGGGTGGCCACTGAAGCTTTCTTT.

CDR3 nucleotides: TGTGCCAGTAGTATCGGGGACAGACTGAACACTGAAGCTTTCTTT. Translated: CASSIGDRLNTEAFF. The J gene is TRBJ1-1, the V gene TRBV19; 7 bases fit TRBD1. The CDR3 has 15 amino acids. Unmatched junction bases numbered 4, after V lost 3 bases and J lost 0 bases. CDR1 and CDR2 from the germline V gene are LNHDA and SQIVND (reference sequence).

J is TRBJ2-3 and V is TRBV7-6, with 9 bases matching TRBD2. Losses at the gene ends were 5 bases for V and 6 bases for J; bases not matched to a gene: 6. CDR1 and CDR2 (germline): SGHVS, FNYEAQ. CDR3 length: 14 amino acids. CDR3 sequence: CASSPGLARDTQYF. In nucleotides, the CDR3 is TGTGCCAGCAGCCCGGGACTAGCACGGGATACGCAGTATTTT.

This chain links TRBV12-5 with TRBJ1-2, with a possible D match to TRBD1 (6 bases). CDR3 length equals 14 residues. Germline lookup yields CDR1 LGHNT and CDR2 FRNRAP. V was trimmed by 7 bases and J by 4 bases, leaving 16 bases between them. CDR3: CASDAPDSSYGYTF. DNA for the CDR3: TGTGCTAGTGACGCCCCGGACAGTTCCTATGGCTACACCTTC. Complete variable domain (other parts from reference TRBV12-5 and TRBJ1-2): DARVTQTPRHKVTEMGQEVTMRCQPILGHNTVFWYRQTMMQGLELLAYFRNRAPLDDSGMPKDRFSAEMPDATLATLKIQPSEPRDSAVYFCASDAPDSSYGYTFGSGTRLTVV.

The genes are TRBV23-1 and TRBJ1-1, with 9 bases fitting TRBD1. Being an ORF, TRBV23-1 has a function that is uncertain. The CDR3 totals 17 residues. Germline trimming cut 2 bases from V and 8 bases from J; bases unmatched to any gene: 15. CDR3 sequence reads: CASSQVPQGAFFREAFF. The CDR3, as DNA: TGCGCCAGCAGTCAAGTCCCACAGGGGGCCTTCTTTCGCGAAGCTTTCTTT.

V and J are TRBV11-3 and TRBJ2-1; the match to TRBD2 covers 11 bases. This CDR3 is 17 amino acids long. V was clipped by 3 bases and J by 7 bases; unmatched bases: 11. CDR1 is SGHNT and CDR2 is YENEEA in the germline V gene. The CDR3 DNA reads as TGTGCCAGCAGCTTTGGGCTAGCGGGGGGTATGAGTAATGAGCAGTTCTTC. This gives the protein CASSFGLAGGMSNEQFF.

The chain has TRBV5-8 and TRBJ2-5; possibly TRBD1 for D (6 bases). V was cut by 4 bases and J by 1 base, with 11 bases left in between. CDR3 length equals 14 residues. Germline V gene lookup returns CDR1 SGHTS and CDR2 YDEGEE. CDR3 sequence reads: CASSIGTFQETQYF. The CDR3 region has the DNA TGTGCCAGCAGCATCGGGACATTCCAAGAGACCCAGTACTTC.

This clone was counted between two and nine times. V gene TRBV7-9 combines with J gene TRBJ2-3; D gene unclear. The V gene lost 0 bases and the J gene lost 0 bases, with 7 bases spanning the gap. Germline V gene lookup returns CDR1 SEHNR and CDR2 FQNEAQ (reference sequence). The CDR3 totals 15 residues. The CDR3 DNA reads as TGTGCCAGCAGCTTAGCTCTAGTGAGCACAGATACGCAGTATTTT. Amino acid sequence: CASSLALVSTDTQYF.

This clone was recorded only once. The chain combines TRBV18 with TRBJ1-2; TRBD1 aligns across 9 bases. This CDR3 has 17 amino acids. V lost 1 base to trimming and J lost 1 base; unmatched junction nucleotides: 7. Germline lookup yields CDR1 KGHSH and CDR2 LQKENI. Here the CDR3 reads CASSPREGTGYNYGYTF. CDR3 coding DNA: TGTGCCAGCTCACCACGTGAGGGGACAGGGTATAACTATGGCTACACCTTC. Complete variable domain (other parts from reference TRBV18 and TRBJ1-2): NAGVMQNPRHLVRRRGQEARLRCSPMKGHSHVYWYRQLPEEGLKFMVYLQKENIIDESGMPKERFSAEFPKEGPSILRIQQVVRGDSAAYFCASSPREGTGYNYGYTFGSGTRLTVV.

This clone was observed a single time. The CDR3 loop reads CASSSKVSEGGLGYTF. The CDR3, as DNA: TGTGCCAGCAGCTCCAAGGTGTCCGAAGGCGGGCTTGGCTACACCTTC. The V and J genes are TRBV7-2 and TRBJ1-2; D is ambiguous. The CDR3 length is 16 residues. Germline V gene lookup returns CDR1 SGHTA and CDR2 FQGNSA. V gave up 4 bases and J gave up 7 bases, with 22 bases separating them.

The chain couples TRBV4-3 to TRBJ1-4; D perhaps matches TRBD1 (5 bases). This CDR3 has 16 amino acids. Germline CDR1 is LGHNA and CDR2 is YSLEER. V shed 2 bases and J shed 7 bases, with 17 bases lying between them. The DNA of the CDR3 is TGCGCCAGCAGCCAAAGTGGGGGGGGATTGGCTGAAAAACTGTTTTTT. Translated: CASSQSGGGLAEKLFF.

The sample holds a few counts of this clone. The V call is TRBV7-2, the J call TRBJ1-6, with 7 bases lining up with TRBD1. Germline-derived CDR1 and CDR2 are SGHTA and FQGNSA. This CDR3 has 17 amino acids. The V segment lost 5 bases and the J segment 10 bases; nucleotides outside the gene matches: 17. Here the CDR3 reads CASSLAGHRDSRSPLHF. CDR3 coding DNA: TGTGCCAGCAGCCTGGCGGGCCACCGGGACAGCAGATCACCCCTCCACTTT.

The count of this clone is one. CDR3 sequence: CASSAAVSSGNTIYF. DNA of the CDR3: TGTGCCAGTAGTGCCGCGGTGAGCTCTGGAAACACCATATATTTT. This chain uses TRBV19 with TRBJ1-3; no reliable D call. V was shortened by 5 bases and J by 0 bases, with 11 bases between the two germline ends. The CDR3 has 15 residues. The V gene's germline CDR1 is LNHDA and CDR2 SQIVND (reference sequence).

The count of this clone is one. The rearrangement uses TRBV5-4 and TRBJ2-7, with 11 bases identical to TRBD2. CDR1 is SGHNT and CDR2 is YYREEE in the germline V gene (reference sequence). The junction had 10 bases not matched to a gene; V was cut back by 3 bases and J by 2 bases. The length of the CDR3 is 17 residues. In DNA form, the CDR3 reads TGTGCCAGCAGCTCAGACCCGGGACTAGCGGACCCCTACGAGCAGTACTTC. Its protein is CASSSDPGLADPYEQYF.

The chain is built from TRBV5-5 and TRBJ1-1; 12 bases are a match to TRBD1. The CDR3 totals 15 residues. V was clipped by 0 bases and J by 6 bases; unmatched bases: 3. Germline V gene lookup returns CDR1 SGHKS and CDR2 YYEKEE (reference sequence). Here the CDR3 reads CASSLVGQGASEAFF. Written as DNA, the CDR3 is TGTGCCAGCAGCTTGGTGGGACAGGGGGCTTCTGAAGCTTTCTTT.

The CDR3 DNA sequence: TGTGCCAGCAGGGCTAGCAATCAGCCCCAGCATTTT. Translating it yields CASRASNQPQHF. This sequence joins TRBV27 and TRBJ1-5, with D uncertain. Germline CDR1 MNHEY, CDR2 SMNVEV (reference sequence). V shed 6 bases and J shed 0 bases, with 3 bases lying between them. The CDR3 is made up of 12 amino acids.